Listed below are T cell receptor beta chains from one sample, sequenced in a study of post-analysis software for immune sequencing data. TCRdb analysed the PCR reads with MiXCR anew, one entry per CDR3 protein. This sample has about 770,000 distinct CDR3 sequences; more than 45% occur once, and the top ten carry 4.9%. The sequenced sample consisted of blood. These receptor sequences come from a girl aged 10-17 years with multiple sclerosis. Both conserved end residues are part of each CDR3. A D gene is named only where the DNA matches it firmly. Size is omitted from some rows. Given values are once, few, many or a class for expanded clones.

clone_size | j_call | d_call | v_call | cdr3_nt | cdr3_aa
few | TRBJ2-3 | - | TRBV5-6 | TGTGCCAGCAGCTTGGGAACTGTACCTACTTATACGCAGTATTTT | CASSLGTVPTYTQYF
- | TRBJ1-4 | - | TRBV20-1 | TGCAGTGCTAGAGATGCCCAGGGTTCGGGGGAAAAACTGTTTTTT | CSARDAQGSGEKLFF
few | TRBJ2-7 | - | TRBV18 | TGTGCCAGCTCACCACAACAGGGCTACGAGCAGTACTTC | CASSPQQGYEQYF
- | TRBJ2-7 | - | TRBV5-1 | TGCGCCAGCAGTTGGGACGGTAGCTCCTACGAGCAGTACTTC | CASSWDGSSYEQYF
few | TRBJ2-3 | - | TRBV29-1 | TGCAGCGTTGCCCGTCGGGGCGCCACAGATACGCAGTATTTT | CSVARRGATDTQYF
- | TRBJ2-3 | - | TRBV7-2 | TGTGCCAGCAGCTTCCCCGCAGGCACAGATACGCAGTATTTT | CASSFPAGTDTQYF
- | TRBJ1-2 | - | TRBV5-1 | TGCGCCAGCAGCCCCCAGGGAGGGAATCACTATGGCTACACCTTC | CASSPQGGNHYGYTF
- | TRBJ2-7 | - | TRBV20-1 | TGCAGTGCGAGAATTCAGGGCTACGAGCAGTACTTC | CSARIQGYEQYF
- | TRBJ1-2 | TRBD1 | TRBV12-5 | TGTGCTAGTGGTGGCGGGACAGTTTTTGGCTACACCTTC | CASGGGTVFGYTF
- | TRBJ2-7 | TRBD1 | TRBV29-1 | TGCAGCGCCCGGGGGGGACAGGGGACTGGGAATGAGCAGTACTTC | CSARGGQGTGNEQYF
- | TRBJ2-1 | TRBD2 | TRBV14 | TGTGCCAGCAGCCCGGGGGGACTCGCTAATGAGCAGTTCTTC | CASSPGGLANEQFF
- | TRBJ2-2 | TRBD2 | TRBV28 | TGTGCCAGCAGTCCGCAAAGGACTAGTTTGCACACCGGGGAGCTGTTTTTT | CASSPQRTSLHTGELFF
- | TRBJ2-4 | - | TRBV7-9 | TGTGCCAGCAGCCGAGAACAGGGAAAAGCCAAAAACATTCAGTACTTC | CASSREQGKAKNIQYF
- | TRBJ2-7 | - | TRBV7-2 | TGTGCCAGCAGCTTCGGTGGGGGAGATGTCAACAATGAGCAGTACTTC | CASSFGGGDVNNEQYF
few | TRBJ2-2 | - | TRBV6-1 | TGTGCCAGCAAGAGCTCGGGGGTAGGCACCGGGGAGCTGTTTTTT | CASKSSGVGTGELFF
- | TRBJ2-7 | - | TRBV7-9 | TGTGCCAGCAGCCATCTGAAGGGGCTGGGGGAGCAGTACTTC | CASSHLKGLGEQYF
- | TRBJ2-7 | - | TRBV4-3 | TGCGCCAGCAGCCCCGATTCGGACGCCTACGAGCAGTACTTC | CASSPDSDAYEQYF
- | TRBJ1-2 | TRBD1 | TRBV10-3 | TGTGCCATCAGTGGGACAGGCGGCTACACCTTC | CAISGTGGYTF
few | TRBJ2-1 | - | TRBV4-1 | TGCGCCAGCAGCCAAGATCGGCAGCAACTGTCCTACAATGAGCAGTTCTTC | CASSQDRQQLSYNEQFF
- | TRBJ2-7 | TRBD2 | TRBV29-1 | TGCAGCGTTGAAGATACGGGGACTAGCTGGTACAATGAGCAGTACTTC | CSVEDTGTSWYNEQYF
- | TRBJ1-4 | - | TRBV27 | TGTGCCAGCAGGGGACGGCGTAATGAAAAACTGTTTTTT | CASRGRRNEKLFF
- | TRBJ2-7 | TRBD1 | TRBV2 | TGTGCCAGCAGGGGGGGGACAGGGACTTACGAGCAGTACTTC | CASRGGTGTYEQYF
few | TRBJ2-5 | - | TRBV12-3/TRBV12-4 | TGTGCCAGCAGTCCCCCAGGGGTTCGGGAGACCCAGTACTTC | CASSPPGVRETQYF
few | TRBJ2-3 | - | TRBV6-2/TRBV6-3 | TGTGCCAGCAGTTACTTGGGTAGGGGCGCAGATACGCAGTATTTT | CASSYLGRGADTQYF
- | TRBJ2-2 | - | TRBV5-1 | TGCGCCAGCAGCTTATCCAGTTGGAACACCGGGGAGCTGTTTTTT | CASSLSSWNTGELFF
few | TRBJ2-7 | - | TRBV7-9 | TGTGCCAGCAGCTCCTTCGGGACCTACGAGCAGTACTTC | CASSSFGTYEQYF
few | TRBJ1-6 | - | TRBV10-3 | TGTGCCATCAGCCGGGAACCAAATTCACCCCTCCACTTT | CAISREPNSPLHF
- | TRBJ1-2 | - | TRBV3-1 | TGTGCCAGCAGCCCATCAGATGGGGGACTTGGCTACACCTTC | CASSPSDGGLGYTF
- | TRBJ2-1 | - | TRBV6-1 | TGTGCCAGCATCGAGGGGTGGAATGAGCAGTTCTTC | CASIEGWNEQFF
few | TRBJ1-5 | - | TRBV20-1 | TGCAGTGCTAGCGACCCCTTGGGCCCCGAGGACAATCAGCCCCAGCATTTT | CSASDPLGPEDNQPQHF
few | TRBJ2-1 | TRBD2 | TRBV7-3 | TGTGCCAGCAGCTTAAATGGGGAGGGCCTCTTCAATGAGCAGTTCTTC | CASSLNGEGLFNEQFF
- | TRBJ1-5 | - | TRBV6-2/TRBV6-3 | TGTGCCAGCAAGGGAGGGACGGGCAATCAGCCCCAGCATTTT | CASKGGTGNQPQHF
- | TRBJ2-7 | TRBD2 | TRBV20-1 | TGCAGTGCTAGAGATACGGGGACTATGCCCTACGAGCAGTACTTC | CSARDTGTMPYEQYF